The rows below give T cell receptor beta chains drawn from one sample of a study of primary melanoma T cells and metastatic recurrence. Assay: immunoSEQ multiplex PCR; the TCRdb copy retains only in-frame clones and omits some. The sample has more than 1,200 clones, about 85% seen once. The specimen sequenced was melanoma tumor tissue. The source of these receptors is a human donor with melanoma. CDR3s include the opening cysteine and the closing phenylalanine or tryptophan. The order of the fields is J gene, CDR3 length, D gene, V gene, CDR3 protein. A D gene is named only where the DNA matches it firmly.

>TRBJ2-1|13|.|TRBV19
CASSMGGYNEQFF
>TRBJ1-4|14|.|TRBV7-8
CASSLFATNEKLFF
>TRBJ1-1|16|.|TRBV19
CASRIRTGGEGTEAFF
>TRBJ1-4|14|TRBD1|TRBV6-8
CASREGGAGEKLFF
>TRBJ1-3|14|.|TRBV30
CACHPPGSGNTIYF
>TRBJ1-3|15|.|TRBV11-3
CASSLFGTSGNTIYF
>TRBJ2-7|11|.|TRBV30
CAWGTVYEQYF
>TRBJ2-7|13|.|TRBV28
CASSSPWVYEQYF
>TRBJ2-7|14|.|TRBV11-3
CASSFSGQIYKQYF
>TRBJ2-7|14|.|TRBV11-3
CASSVSLGVYEQYF
>TRBJ1-5|12|.|TRBV10-2
CASSEPRGLQHF
>TRBJ1-1|17|TRBD1|TRBV18
CASSPFGTGGRNTEAFF
>TRBJ2-3|17|TRBD1|TRBV11-3
CASSLGTADPRADTQYF
>TRBJ1-1|14|.|TRBV28
CASRSRGGGTEAFF
>TRBJ2-1|15|TRBD2|TRBV14
CASSPRVAGVHEQFF
>TRBJ2-2|14|TRBD2|TRBV6-8
CASLRSGGRGELFF
>TRBJ2-4|14|.|TRBV19
CASSIGTAKNIQYF
>TRBJ1-3|16|.|TRBV19
CASRDTGISSGNTIYF
>TRBJ1-3|12|.|TRBV10-2
CASSESTSWIYF
>TRBJ2-7|15|.|TRBV19
CASTKGAGRTYEQYF
>TRBJ2-7|12|.|TRBV30
CAWSILAYEQYF
>TRBJ2-5|15|.|TRBV11-3
CASSFYGSDQETQYF
>TRBJ2-2|16|TRBD2|TRBV6-8
CASSLLAGSNTGELFF
>TRBJ1-1|15|.|TRBV15
CATSRDRKGSTEAFF
>TRBJ2-5|16|.|TRBV6-8
CASTPRRGSIQETQYF
>TRBJ2-6|17|.|TRBV11-3
CASSLYGRGYGANVLTF
>TRBJ2-3|12|.|TRBV19
CASSSYTDTQYF